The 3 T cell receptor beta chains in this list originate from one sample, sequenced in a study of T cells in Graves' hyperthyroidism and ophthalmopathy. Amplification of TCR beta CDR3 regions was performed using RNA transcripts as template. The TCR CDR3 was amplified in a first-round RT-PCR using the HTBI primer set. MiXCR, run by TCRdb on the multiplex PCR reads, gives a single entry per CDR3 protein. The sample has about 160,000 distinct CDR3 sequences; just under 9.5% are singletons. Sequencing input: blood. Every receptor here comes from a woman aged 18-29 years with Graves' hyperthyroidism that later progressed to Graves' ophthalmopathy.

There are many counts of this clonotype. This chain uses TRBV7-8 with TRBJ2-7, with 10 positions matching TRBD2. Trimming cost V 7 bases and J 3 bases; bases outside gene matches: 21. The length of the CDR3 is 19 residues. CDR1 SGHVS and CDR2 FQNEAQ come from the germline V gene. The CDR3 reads CASTRGASGSGGVFYEQYF. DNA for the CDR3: TGTGCCAGCACCAGAGGGGCTAGCGGGAGTGGTGGAGTTTTCTACGAGCAGTACTTC.

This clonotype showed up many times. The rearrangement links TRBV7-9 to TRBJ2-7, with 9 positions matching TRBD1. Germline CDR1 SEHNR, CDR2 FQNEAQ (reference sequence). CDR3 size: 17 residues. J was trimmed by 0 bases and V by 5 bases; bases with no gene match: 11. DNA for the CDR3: TGTGCCAGCAGCCAGGGACAGGGTCTAGGCTTCTCCTACGAGCAGTACTTC. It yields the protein CASSQGQGLGFSYEQYF.

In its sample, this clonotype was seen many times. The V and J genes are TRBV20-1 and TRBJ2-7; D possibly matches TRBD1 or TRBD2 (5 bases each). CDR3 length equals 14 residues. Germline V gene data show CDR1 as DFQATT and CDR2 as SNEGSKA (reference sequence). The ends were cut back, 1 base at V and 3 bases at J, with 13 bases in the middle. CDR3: CSARARGQGYEQYF. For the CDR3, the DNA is TGCAGTGCTAGAGCCCGGGGCCAGGGCTACGAGCAGTACTTC.